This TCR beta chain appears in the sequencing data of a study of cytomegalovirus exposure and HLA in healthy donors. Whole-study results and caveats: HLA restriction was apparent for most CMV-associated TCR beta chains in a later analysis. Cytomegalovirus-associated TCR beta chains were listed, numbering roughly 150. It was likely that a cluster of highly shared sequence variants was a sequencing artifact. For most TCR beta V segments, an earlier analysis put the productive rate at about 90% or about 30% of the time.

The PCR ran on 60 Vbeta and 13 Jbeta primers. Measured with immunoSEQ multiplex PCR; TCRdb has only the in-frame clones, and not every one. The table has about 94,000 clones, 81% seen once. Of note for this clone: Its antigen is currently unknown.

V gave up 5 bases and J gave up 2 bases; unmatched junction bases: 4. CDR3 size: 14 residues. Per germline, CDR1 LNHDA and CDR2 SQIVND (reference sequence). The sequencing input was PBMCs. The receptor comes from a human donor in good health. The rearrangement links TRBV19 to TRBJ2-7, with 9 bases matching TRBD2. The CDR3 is CASSVSGGPYEQYF. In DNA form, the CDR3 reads TGTGCCAGTAGTGTTAGCGGGGGCCCCTACGAGCAGTACTTC.